This T cell receptor (beta chain) was recorded in a study of blood T cell repertoires in COVID-19. At the level of the study: T cells, B-cell-depleted T cells, or PBMCs provided the cDNA or gDNA that served as material.

The CDR3 has 13 amino acids. The V and J ends lost 7 bases and 1 base respectively, with 9 bases between them. CDR1 is MNHEY and CDR2 is SVGAGI in the germline V gene. Clinical histories supplied by participants themselves formed the basis of cohort assignment. Authors' analysis steps: Amplified reference gene primers provided the basis for estimating nucleated cell counts. Profiling relied on immunoSEQ multiplex PCR, and the TCRdb table lists in-frame clones only, not all of them. V and J calls and clone size follow that table, whereas D and trimming were derived from the DNA. The data hold roughly 400,000 clones, with approximately 85% observed a single time.

Sequenced material: PBMCs or T cells enriched from blood (not recorded which). This TCR was recovered from a woman in her forties with acute COVID-19. The genes are TRBV6-5 and TRBJ2-3; no reliable D call. CDR3 loop: CASNALGTDTQYF. In DNA, the CDR3 is TGTGCCAGCAATGCATTAGGCACAGATACGCAGTATTTT.